This T cell receptor (beta chain) was identified in a study of T cell responses to AZD1222 COVID-19 vaccine. Findings and limits, study-wide: At 160-218 and 743-854, vaccine-associated CD4 TCRs were dominant, and they spanned spike. In a largely white British group with more females than males, clonal diversity was possibly underestimated. Breadth and depth of Spike-specific TCRs rose after two AZD1222 doses.

TCRdb's table, derived via immunoSEQ multiplex PCR, lists solely in-frame clones and lacks some. The sample has more than 100,000 clones; more than 85% are singletons. Remarks on this clone: Its matching antigen is unknown.

The receptor was derived from an adult who received the AZD1222 COVID-19 vaccine. This material consisted of peripheral blood, taken 28 days after the second AZD1222 dose.

In DNA, the CDR3 is TGTGCCAGCAGCCTAACCATCAATGAAAAACTGTTTTTT. Amino acid sequence: CASSLTINEKLFF. The chain carries TRBV6-5 and TRBJ1-4, with D uncertain. The CDR3 runs to 13 residues. Trimming shortened V by 6 bases and J by 5 bases, and 10 bases separated the two germline ends. CDR1 and CDR2 (germline): MNHEY, SVGAGI.